What follows are 18 T cell receptor beta chains derived from one specimen sequenced in a study of early T cells in non-severe SARS-CoV-2 infection. TCRdb processed the 5' RACE reads anew with MiXCR; each CDR3 protein has one entry. Among some 53,000 distinct CDR3 sequences listed, just over 8% were seen once. Sample: whole blood. These receptors were taken from an adult who was a healthcare worker with PCR-confirmed SARS-CoV-2 infection or an uninfected control (not recorded which).

This clonotype was observed a handful of times. This chain links TRBV5-1 with TRBJ2-4; possibly TRBD2 for D (5 bases). V gave up 4 bases and J gave up 8 bases, with 16 bases separating them. Germline CDR1 and CDR2: SGHRS and YFSETQ. This CDR3 region has 14 residues. CDR3 coding DNA: TGCGCCAGCAGCCTTCCTACCGTGGGAGACATTCAGTACTTC. The encoded protein is CASSLPTVGDIQYF.

CDR3: CASSSDGTGHYGYTF. The CDR3 DNA sequence: TGTGCCAGCAGTTCGGACGGGACAGGACATTATGGCTACACCTTC. This chain uses TRBV28 with TRBJ1-2; 8 positions agree with TRBD1. J gave up 5 bases and V 4 bases, and 9 bases lay outside the gene matches. The germline V gene encodes CDR1 MDHEN and CDR2 SYDVKM. The CDR3 is 15 residues long.

This clonotype was seen many times. CDR3: CASSGSTGELFF. DNA of the CDR3: TGTGCCAGCAGCGGGAGCACCGGGGAGCTGTTTTTT. This chain uses TRBV7-3 with TRBJ2-2; tentative D call: TRBD2 (5 bases). The CDR3 runs to 12 residues. The V end lost 5 bases, the J end lost 4 bases, and 5 bases lay between the germline ends. CDR1 SGHTA and CDR2 FQGTGA come from the germline V gene.

In its sample, this clonotype was seen a few times. This rearrangement joins TRBV7-8 to TRBJ1-4; D gene ambiguous. Germline-derived CDR1 and CDR2 are SGHVS and FQNEAQ. The V end lost 5 bases, the J end lost 0 bases, and 7 bases lay between the germline ends. This CDR3 has 14 residues. The CDR3 bases are TGTGCCAGCAGCATCAGGCCAACTAATGAAAAACTGTTTTTT. As protein: CASSIRPTNEKLFF. Full variable domain (missing parts from reference TRBV7-8 and TRBJ1-4): GAGVSQSPRYKVAKRGQDVALRCDPISGHVSLFWYQQALGQGPEFLTYFQNEAQLDKSGLPSDRFFAERPEGSVSTLKIQRTQQEDSAVYLCASSIRPTNEKLFFGSGTQLSVL.

This clonotype was detected many times. The chain is built from TRBV20-1 and TRBJ2-7; 8 bases align to TRBD1. This CDR3 spans 14 amino acids. With V trimmed by 0 bases and J by 3 bases, 4 bases remained unmatched. Germline assignment: CDR1 DFQATT and CDR2 SNEGSKA (reference sequence). CDR3 nucleotides: TGCAGTGCTAGAGATATAGGACAGGGCTACGAGCAGTACTTC. It specifies CSARDIGQGYEQYF.

The chain has TRBV12-3 or TRBV12-4 and TRBJ1-1, with D possibly being TRBD1 (5 bases). V lost 2 bases and J 7 bases, leaving 11 bases between the germline ends. The length of the CDR3 is 13 residues. The CDR3 DNA reads as TGTGCCAGCAGTTTAAGGGGAGGGGATGAAGCTTTCTTT. Translating it yields CASSLRGGDEAFF.

This clonotype was counted many times. The chain has TRBV4-1 and TRBJ2-7, with 12 bases lining up with TRBD2. CDR1 is MGHRA, CDR2 YSYEKL, per germline. The CDR3 is made up of 15 amino acids. V lost 2 bases and J lost 6; bases outside the gene matches: 5. DNA for the CDR3: TGCGCCAGCAGCCAATCGACTAGCGGGAGTTCCGAGCAGTACTTC. Its protein product is CASSQSTSGSSEQYF.

The V gene is TRBV4-1, the J gene TRBJ1-2; D possibly corresponds to TRBD1 (6 bases). Trimming took off 4 bases at V and 6 bases at J, with 18 bases between the two ends. Per germline, CDR1 MGHRA and CDR2 YSYEKL. The CDR3 has 15 residues. For the CDR3, the DNA is TGCGCCAGCAGCCGCATAGGACAGATCGGTGATGGCTACACCTTC. Encoded protein: CASSRIGQIGDGYTF.

This clonotype was recorded at least ten times. The rearrangement links TRBV6-6 to TRBJ1-1; D ambiguous. Germline V gene sequence: CDR1 MNHNY, CDR2 SVGAGI (reference sequence). V shed 6 bases and J shed 0 bases, with 8 bases lying between them. The CDR3 contains 13 residues. CDR3 loop: CASSSLMNTEAFF. CDR3 bases: TGTGCCAGCAGCAGCCTCATGAACACTGAAGCTTTCTTT.

This clonotype was seen ten or more times. This rearrangement joins TRBV6-2 or TRBV6-3 to TRBJ1-5; D gene unclear. The CDR3 spans 15 residues. Germline CDR1 reads MNHEY; CDR2 reads SVGEGT. Trimming shortened V by 6 bases and J by 5 bases, and 17 bases separated the two germline ends. In DNA form, the CDR3 reads TGTGCCAGCAGCGAGACTCGGGGATCGCATCAGCCCCAGCATTTT. Protein product: CASSETRGSHQPQHF.

Only a few counts were recorded for this clonotype. V and J are TRBV27 and TRBJ1-2, with D possibly being TRBD1 (6 bases). V lost 3 bases, J lost 2 bases, and 7 bases lay in between. Germline V lookup: CDR1 MNHEY, CDR2 SMNVEV (reference sequence). CDR3 size: 13 residues. CDR3: CASSFGTNYGYTF. CDR3 bases: TGTGCCAGCAGTTTCGGGACAAACTATGGCTACACCTTC.

V is TRBV4-3 and J is TRBJ2-7, with 10 bases aligning to TRBD2. Per the germline V gene, CDR1 is LGHNA and CDR2 is YSLEER. This CDR3 region has 13 residues. V shed 4 bases and J 4 bases; nucleotides not matched to a gene: 1. DNA of the CDR3: TGCGCCAGCAGCCCGACTAGCGGGTACGAGCAGTACTTC. Protein sequence: CASSPTSGYEQYF.

This clonotype was seen at least ten times. The CDR3 DNA follows: TGTGCCAGCAGCTTAGATACGACAACTATTAAGCACTCTGGAAACACCATATATTTT. It encodes CASSLDTTTIKHSGNTIYF. The chain is built from TRBV7-2 and TRBJ1-3; the D is unclear. Germline CDR1 is SGHTA and CDR2 is FQGNSA. CDR3 length equals 19 residues. Trimming took off 1 base at V and 0 bases at J, with 19 bases between the two ends.

This clonotype qualifies as medium-sized. This chain connects TRBV7-6 to TRBJ1-5, with TRBD1 matching 8 bases. The CDR3 runs to 16 residues. J gave up 0 bases and V 6 bases, and 7 bases lay outside the gene matches. Per germline, CDR1 SGHVS and CDR2 FNYEAQ. The CDR3 spells CASSATGALSNQPQHF. The CDR3 DNA reads as TGTGCCAGCAGTGCGACAGGGGCTCTTAGCAATCAGCCCCAGCATTTT.

At least ten counts were recorded for this clonotype. This chain joins TRBV19 and TRBJ1-2; no definite D call. Looked up from germline, CDR1 is LNHDA and CDR2 is SQIVND (reference sequence). Trimming shortened V by 2 bases and J by 5 bases, and 12 bases separated the two germline ends. The CDR3 runs to 14 residues. CDR3 protein: CASSISSDPYGYTF. CDR3 in DNA: TGTGCCAGTAGTATATCGTCAGACCCTTATGGCTACACCTTC. The full variable domain, in which reference TRBV19 and TRBJ1-2 provide the parts outside the CDR3, is DGGITQSPKYLFRKEGQNVTLSCEQNLNHDAMYWYRQDPGQGLRLIYYSQIVNDFQKGDIAEGYSVSREKKESFPLTVTSAQKNPTAFYLCASSISSDPYGYTFGSGTRLTVV.

This clonotype has just a few counts. In nucleotides, the CDR3 is TGTGCCAGCAGCCCCAGTGAGGGACTAGCTAATGAGCAGTTCTTC. The encoded protein is CASSPSEGLANEQFF. The J gene is TRBJ2-1, the V gene TRBV11-2; 9 nucleotides align to TRBD2. Per germline, CDR1 SGHAT and CDR2 FQNNGV. The CDR3 is made up of 15 amino acids. J lost 7 bases, V lost 5 bases, and 9 bases had no gene match. The whole variable domain, filled in from reference TRBV11-2 and TRBJ2-1, reads EAGVAQSPRYKIIEKRQSVAFWCNPISGHATLYWYQQILGQGPKLLIQFQNNGVVDDSQLPKDRFSAERLKGVDSTLKIQPAKLEDSAVYLCASSPSEGLANEQFFGPGTRLTVL.

Many counts were recorded for this clonotype. The V and J genes are TRBV20-1 and TRBJ1-2, with TRBD1 matching 7 bases. Germline CDR1 is DFQATT and CDR2 is SNEGSKA (reference sequence). The CDR3 consists of 14 residues. With V trimmed by 5 bases and J by 2 bases, 8 bases remained unmatched. In DNA, the CDR3 is TGCAGTGCTCACTCCGGCAGGGGGAACTATGGCTACACCTTC. Residues: CSAHSGRGNYGYTF.

This chain joins TRBV11-2 and TRBJ2-3, with D perhaps matching TRBD1 or TRBD2 (5 bases each). The CDR3 contains 15 residues. Trimming left V 5 bases short and J 2 bases short, with 14 bases between. Germline CDR1 SGHAT, CDR2 FQNNGV. The CDR3 sequence: CASSPERGLTDTQYF. DNA for the CDR3: TGTGCCAGCAGCCCAGAGAGGGGTCTCACAGATACGCAGTATTTT.